This TCR beta chain was obtained from a study of glioma-infiltrating T cells. General observations from the study: Gliomas, especially low-grade, showed above-expected tissue-blood divergence; non-neoplastic patients showed below. Tissue and blood shared very few CDR3 sequences.

V was shortened by 6 bases and J by 5 bases, with 10 bases between the two germline ends. The CDR3 contains 12 residues. Per the germline V gene, CDR1 is MGHRA and CDR2 is YSYEKL. TCR alpha and beta CDR3 regions were amplified from RNA using iRepertoire nested multiplex PCR. Input was about 85-400 ng of tissue mRNA or PBMC total RNA. TCRdb re-analysed the multiplex PCR reads in MiXCR, keeping a single row per CDR3 protein. The sample carries about 180,000 distinct CDR3 sequences, around 40% recorded once. Regarding this clonotype: No antigen is known for it. This may stem from a read error, because a much larger clone lies one nucleotide away.

The sample comprised glioma tissue, nonneoplastic brain tissue, or PBMCs (not recorded which). The gene calls are TRBV4-1 and TRBJ1-1; D uncertain. The source is a human donor with low-grade glioma or glioblastoma, undergoing nonglioma brain surgery, or in good health (not recorded which). CDR3 loop: CASRLTGTEAFF. CDR3 nucleotide sequence: TGCGCCAGCAGACTTACTGGGACTGAAGCTTTCTTT.